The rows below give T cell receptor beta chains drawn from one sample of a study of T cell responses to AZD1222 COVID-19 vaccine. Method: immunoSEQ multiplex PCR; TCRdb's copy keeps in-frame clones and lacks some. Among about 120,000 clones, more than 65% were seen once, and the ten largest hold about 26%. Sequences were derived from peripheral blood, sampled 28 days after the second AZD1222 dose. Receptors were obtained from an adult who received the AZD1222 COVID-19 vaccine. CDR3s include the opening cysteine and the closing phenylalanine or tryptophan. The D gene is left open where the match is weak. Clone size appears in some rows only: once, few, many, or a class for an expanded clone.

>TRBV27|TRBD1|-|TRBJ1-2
TGTGCCAGCAGTCCCGGACAGGGCTATGGCTACACCTTC
CASSPGQGYGYTF
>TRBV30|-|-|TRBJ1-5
TGTGCCTGGAGTCAGCGCGTCTTCAATCAGCCCCAGCATTTT
CAWSQRVFNQPQHF
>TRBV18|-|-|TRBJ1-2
TGTGCCAGCTCACCACCACCCCCAGGAGGGATGGGCTATGGCTACACCTTC
CASSPPPPGGMGYGYTF
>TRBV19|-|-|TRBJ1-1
TGTGCCAGTAGTATGATGGGTGCTGAAGCTTTCTTT
CASSMMGAEAFF
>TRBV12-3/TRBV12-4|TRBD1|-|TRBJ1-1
TGTGCCAGCAGTTTTACAGGGGCGAATGAAGCTTTCTTT
CASSFTGANEAFF
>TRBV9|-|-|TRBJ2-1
TGTGCCAGCAGCGAGCTCGGGTATCTTCGGGATGAGCAGTTCTTC
CASSELGYLRDEQFF
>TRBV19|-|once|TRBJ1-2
TGTGCCAGTAGTATCACAGCCATGTATGGCTACACCTTC
CASSITAMYGYTF
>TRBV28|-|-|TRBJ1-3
TGTGCCACCCTCCCCACTTCCTCTGGAAACACCATATATTTT
CATLPTSSGNTIYF
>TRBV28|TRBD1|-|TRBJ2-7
TGTGCCAGCAGTTGGGGACAGGGGGACGAGCAGTACTTC
CASSWGQGDEQYF
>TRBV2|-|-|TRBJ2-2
TGTGCCAGCAGCTTCCAGGGATGGGGAACCGGGGAGCTGTTTTTT
CASSFQGWGTGELFF
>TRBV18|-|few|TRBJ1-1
TGTGCCAGCTCACCACCCCCCGCTTGGGGCACTGAAGCTTTCTTT
CASSPPPAWGTEAFF
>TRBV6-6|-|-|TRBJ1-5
TGTGCCAGCAGTCCGGGACACACGGAGCCCCAGCATTTT
CASSPGHTEPQHF
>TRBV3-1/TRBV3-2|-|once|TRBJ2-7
TGTGCCAGCAGCCAAGTCCACGAGCAGTACTTC
CASSQVHEQYF
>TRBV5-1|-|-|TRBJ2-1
TGCGCCAGCAGCTTGGAAGACTCCCCCTACAATGAGCAGTTCTTC
CASSLEDSPYNEQFF
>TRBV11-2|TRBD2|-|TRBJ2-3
TGTGCCAGCAGCTCCCTCCGGGGGGTTAGCACAGATACGCAGTATTTT
CASSSLRGVSTDTQYF
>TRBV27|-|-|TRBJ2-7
TGTGCCAGCACCACCTGGGGGCGGGGGAGGTACGAGCAGTACTTC
CASTTWGRGRYEQYF
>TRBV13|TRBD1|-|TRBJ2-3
TGTGCATCCCAGGGGGCAAGGGCAGATACGCAGTATTTT
CASQGARADTQYF